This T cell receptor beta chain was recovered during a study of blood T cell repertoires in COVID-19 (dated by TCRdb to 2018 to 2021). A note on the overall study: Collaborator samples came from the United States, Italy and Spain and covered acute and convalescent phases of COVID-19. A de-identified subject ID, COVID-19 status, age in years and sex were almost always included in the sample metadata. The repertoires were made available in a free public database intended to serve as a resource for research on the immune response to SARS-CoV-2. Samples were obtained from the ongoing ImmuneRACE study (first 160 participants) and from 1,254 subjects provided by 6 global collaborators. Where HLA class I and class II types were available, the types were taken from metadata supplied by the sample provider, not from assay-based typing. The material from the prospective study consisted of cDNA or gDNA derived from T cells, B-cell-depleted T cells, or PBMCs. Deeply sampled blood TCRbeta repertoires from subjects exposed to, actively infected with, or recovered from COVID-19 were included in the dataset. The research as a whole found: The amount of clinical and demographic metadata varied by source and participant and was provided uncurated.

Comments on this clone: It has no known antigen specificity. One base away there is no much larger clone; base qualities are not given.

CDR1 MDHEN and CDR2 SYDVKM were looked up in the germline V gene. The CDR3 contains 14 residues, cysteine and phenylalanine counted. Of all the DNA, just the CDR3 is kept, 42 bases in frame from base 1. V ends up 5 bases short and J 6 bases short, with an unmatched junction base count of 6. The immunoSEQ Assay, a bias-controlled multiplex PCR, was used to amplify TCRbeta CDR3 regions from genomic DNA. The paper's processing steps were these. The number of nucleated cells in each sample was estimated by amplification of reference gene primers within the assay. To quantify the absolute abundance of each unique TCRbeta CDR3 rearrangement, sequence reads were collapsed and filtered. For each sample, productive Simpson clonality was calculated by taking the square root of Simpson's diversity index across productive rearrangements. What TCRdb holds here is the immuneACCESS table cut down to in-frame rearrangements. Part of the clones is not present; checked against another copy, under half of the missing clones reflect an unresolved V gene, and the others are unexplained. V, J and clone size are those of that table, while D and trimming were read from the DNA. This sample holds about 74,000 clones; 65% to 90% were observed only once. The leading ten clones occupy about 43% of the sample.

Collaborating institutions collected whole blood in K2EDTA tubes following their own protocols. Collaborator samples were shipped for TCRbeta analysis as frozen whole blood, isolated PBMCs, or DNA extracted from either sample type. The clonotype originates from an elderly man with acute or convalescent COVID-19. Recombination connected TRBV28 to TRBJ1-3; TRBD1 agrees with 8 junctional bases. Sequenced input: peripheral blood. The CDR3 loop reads CASSLPGGVNTIYF. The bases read TGTGCCAGCAGTCTTCCAGGGGGCGTAAACACCATATATTTT.